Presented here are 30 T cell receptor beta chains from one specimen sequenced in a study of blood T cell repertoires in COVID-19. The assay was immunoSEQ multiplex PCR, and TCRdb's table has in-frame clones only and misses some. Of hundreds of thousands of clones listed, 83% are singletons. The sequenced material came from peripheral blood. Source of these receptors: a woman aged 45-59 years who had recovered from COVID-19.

CDR3 sequence (DNA): TGCGCCAGCAGCCAAGACCGAGGGGGAGGGCTCTACAATGAGCAGTTCTTC. Amino acid sequence: CASSQDRGGGLYNEQFF. The rearrangement joins TRBV4-1 to TRBJ2-1, with D possibly being TRBD2 (7 bases). The CDR3 loop spans 17 amino acids. With 0 bases removed from V and 3 bases from J, the gap between germline ends came to 15 bases. CDR1 is MGHRA and CDR2 is YSYEKL in the germline V gene.

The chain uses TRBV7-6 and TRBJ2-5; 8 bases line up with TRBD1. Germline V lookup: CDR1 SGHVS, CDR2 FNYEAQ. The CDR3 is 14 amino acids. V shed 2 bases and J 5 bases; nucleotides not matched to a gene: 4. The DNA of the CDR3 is TGTGCCAGCAGCTTATCAGGGGGCCACGAGACCCAGTACTTC. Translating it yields CASSLSGGHETQYF.

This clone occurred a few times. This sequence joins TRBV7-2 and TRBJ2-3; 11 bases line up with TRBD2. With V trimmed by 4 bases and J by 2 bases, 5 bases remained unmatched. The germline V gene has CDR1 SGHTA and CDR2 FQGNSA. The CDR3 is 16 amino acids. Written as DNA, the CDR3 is TGTGCCAGCAGCTCCCTAGCGGGGGGATTCACAGATACGCAGTATTTT. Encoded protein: CASSSLAGGFTDTQYF.

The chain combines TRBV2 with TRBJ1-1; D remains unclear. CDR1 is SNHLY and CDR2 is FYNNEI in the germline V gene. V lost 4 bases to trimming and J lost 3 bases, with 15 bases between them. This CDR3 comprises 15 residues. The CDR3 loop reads CASSVSDGRHTEAFF. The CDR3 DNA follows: TGTGCCAGCAGTGTCTCGGACGGGAGGCACACTGAAGCTTTCTTT.

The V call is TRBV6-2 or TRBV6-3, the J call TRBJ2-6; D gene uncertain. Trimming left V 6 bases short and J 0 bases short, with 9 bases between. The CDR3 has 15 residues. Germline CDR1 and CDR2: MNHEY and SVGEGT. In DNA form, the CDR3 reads TGTGCCAGCAGCCCTATCTCCTCTGGGGCCAACGTCCTGACTTTC. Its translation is CASSPISSGANVLTF.

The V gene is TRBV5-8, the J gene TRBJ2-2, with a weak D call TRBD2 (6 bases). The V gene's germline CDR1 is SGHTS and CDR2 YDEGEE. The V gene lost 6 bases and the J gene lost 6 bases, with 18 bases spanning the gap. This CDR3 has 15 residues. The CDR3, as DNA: TGTGCCAGCACGGTACGGGGGAGGATTTCCGGGGAGCTGTTTTTT. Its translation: CASTVRGRISGELFF.

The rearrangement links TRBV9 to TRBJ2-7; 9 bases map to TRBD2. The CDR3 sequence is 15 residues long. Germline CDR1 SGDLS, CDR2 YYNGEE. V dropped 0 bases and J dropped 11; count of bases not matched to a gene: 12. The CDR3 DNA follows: TGTGCCAGCAGCGTAGAATCGTCAGCGGGAGGTAGGAAGTACTTC. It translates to CASSVESSAGGRKYF.

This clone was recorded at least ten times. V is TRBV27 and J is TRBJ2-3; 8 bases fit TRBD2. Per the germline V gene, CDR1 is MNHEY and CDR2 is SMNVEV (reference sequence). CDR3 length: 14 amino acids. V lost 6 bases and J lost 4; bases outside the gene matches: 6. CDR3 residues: CASSPGTSADTQYF. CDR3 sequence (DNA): TGTGCCAGCAGCCCCGGGACTAGTGCAGATACGCAGTATTTT.

This chain's CDR3 is CASSPRKGMDNEQFF. The CDR3 region has the DNA TGTGCCAGCTCACCACGTAAGGGGATGGACAATGAGCAGTTCTTC. V is TRBV18 and J is TRBJ2-1, with D possibly matching TRBD1 (5 bases). The CDR3 is made up of 15 amino acids. V lost 1 base to trimming and J lost 5 bases, with 12 bases between them. Germline CDR1 reads KGHSH; CDR2 reads LQKENI.

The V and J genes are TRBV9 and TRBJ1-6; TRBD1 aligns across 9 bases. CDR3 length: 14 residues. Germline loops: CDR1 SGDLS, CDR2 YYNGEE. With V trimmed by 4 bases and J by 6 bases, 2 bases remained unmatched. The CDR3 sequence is CASSKDRGNSPLHF. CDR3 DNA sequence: TGTGCCAGCAGCAAGGACAGGGGTAATTCACCCCTCCACTTT.

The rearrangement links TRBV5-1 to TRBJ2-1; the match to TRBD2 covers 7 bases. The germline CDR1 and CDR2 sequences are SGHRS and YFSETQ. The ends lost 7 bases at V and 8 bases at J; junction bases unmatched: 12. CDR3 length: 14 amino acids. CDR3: CASSWGGSLDEQFF. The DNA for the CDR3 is TGCGCCAGCTCCTGGGGGGGGTCTTTGGATGAGCAGTTCTTC.

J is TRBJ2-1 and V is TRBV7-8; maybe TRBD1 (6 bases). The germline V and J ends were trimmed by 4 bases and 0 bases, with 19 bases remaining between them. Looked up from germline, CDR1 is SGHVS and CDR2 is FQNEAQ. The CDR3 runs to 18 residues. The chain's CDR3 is CASSYLQGRGASYNEQFF. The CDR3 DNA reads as TGTGCCAGCAGCTATCTACAGGGCCGCGGCGCCTCCTACAATGAGCAGTTCTTC.

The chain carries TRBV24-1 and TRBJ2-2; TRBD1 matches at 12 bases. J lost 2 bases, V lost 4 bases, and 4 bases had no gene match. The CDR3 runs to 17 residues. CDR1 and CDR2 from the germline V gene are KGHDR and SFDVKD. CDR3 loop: CATSDPGTGGNTGELFF. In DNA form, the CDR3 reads TGTGCCACCAGTGACCCTGGGACAGGGGGCAACACCGGGGAGCTGTTTTTT.

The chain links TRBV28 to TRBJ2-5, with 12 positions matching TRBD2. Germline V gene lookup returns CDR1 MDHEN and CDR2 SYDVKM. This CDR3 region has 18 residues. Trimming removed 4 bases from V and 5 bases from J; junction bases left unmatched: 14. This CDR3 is CASSSTYLLAGGWETQYF. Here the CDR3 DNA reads TGTGCCAGCAGTTCAACCTACCTACTAGCGGGAGGCTGGGAGACCCAGTACTTC.

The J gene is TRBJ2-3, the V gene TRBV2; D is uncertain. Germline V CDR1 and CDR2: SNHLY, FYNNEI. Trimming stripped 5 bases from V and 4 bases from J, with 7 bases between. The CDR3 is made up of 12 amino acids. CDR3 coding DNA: TGTGCCAGCAGTAGACTTGCAGATACGCAGTATTTT. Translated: CASSRLADTQYF.

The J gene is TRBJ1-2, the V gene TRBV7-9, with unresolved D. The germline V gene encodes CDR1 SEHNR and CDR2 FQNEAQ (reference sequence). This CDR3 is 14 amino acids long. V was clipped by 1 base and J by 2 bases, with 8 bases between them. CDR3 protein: CASSLEPGNYGYTF. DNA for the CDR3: TGTGCCAGCAGCTTAGAGCCGGGAAACTATGGCTACACCTTC. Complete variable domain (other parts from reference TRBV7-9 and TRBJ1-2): DTGVSQNPRHKITKRGQNVTFRCDPISEHNRLYWYRQTLGQGPEFLTYFQNEAQLEKSRLLSDRFSAERPKGSFSTLEIQRTEQGDSAMYLCASSLEPGNYGYTFGSGTRLTVV.

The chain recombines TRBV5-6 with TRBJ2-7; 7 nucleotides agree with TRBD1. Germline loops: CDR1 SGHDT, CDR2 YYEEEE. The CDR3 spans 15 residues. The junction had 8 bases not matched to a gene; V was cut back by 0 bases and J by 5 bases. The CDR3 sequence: CASSLGYRGVDEQYF. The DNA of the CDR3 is TGTGCCAGCAGCTTGGGCTACAGGGGTGTCGACGAGCAGTACTTC.

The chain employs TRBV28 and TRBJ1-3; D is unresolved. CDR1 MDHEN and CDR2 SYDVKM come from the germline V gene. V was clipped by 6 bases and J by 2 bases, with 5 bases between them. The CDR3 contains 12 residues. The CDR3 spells CASSLTGNTIYF. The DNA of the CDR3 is TGTGCCAGCAGCCTAACTGGAAACACCATATATTTT.

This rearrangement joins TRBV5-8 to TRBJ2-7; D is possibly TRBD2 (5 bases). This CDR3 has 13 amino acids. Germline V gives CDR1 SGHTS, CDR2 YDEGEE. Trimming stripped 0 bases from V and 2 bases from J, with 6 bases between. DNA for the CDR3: TGTGCCAGCAGCTTGGCCGGGACCTACGAGCAGTACTTC. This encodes CASSLAGTYEQYF.

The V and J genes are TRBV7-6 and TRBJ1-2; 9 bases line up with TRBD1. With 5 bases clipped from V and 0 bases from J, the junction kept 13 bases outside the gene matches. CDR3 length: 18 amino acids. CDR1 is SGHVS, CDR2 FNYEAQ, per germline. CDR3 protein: CASSPRTGTGPTNYGYTF. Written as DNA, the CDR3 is TGTGCCAGCAGCCCCCGAACCGGGACAGGGCCAACTAACTATGGCTACACCTTC.

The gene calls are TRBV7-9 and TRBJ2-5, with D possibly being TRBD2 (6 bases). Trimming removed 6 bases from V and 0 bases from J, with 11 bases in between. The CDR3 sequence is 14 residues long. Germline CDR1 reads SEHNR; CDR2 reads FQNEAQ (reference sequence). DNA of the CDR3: TGTGCCAGCAGACCCGGAGGGTACCAAGAGACCCAGTACTTC. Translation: CASRPGGYQETQYF.

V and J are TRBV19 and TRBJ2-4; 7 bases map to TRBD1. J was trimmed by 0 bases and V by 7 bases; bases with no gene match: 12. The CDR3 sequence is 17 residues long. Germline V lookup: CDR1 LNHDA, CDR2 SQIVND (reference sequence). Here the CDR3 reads CASTPEGTALAKNIQYF. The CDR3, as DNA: TGTGCCAGTACCCCCGAAGGGACAGCCCTAGCCAAAAACATTCAGTACTTC.

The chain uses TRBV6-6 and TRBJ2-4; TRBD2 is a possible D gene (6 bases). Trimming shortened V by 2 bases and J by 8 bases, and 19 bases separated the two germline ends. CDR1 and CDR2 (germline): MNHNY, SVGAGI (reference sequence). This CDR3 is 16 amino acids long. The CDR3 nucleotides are TGTGCCAGCAGTTACACAATAGGAGGAGGGTTGGACATTCAGTACTTC. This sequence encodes CASSYTIGGGLDIQYF.

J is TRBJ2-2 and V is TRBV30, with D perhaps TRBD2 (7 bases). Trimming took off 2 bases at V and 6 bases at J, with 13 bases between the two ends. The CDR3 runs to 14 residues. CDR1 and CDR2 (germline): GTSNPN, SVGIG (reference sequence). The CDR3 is CAWSPPGGPGELFF. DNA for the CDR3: TGTGCCTGGAGTCCCCCGGGGGGCCCCGGGGAGCTGTTTTTT. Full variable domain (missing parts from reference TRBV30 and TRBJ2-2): SQTIHQWPATLVQPVGSPLSLECTVEGTSNPNLYWYRQAAGRGLQLLFYSVGIGQISSEVPQNLSASRPQDRQFILSSKKLLLSDSGFYLCAWSPPGGPGELFFGEGSRLTVL.

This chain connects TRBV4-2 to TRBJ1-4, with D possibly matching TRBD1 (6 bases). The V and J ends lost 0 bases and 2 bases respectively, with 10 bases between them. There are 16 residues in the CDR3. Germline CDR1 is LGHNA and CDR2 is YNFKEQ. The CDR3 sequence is CASSQEGRGTNEKLFF. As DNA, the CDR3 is TGTGCCAGCAGCCAAGAAGGCAGGGGTACTAATGAAAAACTGTTTTTT.

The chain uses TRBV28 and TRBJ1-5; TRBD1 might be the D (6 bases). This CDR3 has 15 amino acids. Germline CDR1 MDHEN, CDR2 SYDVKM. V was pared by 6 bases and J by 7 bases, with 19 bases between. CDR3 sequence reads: CASRRGGRGEQPQHF. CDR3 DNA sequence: TGTGCCAGCAGGAGAGGGGGGAGGGGAGAACAGCCCCAGCATTTT.

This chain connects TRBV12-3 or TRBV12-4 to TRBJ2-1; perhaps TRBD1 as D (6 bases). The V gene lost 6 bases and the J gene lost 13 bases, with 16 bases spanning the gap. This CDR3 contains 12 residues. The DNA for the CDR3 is TGTGCCAGCAGGTCACAGGGTTCGAGCCAGTTCTTC. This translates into CASRSQGSSQFF.

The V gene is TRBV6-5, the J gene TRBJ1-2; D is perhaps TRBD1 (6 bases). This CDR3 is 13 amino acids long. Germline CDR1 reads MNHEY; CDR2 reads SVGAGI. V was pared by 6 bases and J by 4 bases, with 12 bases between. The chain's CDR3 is CASSLQGAYGYTF. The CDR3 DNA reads TGTGCCAGCAGCCTACAGGGTGCCTATGGCTACACCTTC.

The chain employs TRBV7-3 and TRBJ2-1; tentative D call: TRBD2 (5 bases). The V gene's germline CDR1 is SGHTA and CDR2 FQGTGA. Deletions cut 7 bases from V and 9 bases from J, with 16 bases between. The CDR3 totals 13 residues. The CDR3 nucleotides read TGTGCCAGCACACTAACTAGTCATGGTGAGCAGTTCTTC. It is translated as CASTLTSHGEQFF.

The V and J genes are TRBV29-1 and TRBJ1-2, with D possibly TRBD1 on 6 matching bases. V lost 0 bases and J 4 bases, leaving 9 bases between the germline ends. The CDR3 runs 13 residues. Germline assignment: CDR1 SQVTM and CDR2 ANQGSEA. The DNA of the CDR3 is TGCAGCGTTGAAGATACAGGGCTCTATGGCTACACCTTC. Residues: CSVEDTGLYGYTF.